This TCR beta chain is drawn from a study of shared clonotypes between healthy human individuals. Whole-study context: The donor pool was made up of a couple of women and three men aged 18 to 49.

Researchers ran the assay at a deep level. Sequenced by immunoSEQ multiplex PCR; TCRdb stores in-frame clones only, minus some. The sample has about 2.1 million clones, over 85% seen once. Overall study results and limits: Inspection by rarefaction showed sorted-subset sequencing to be incomplete despite large depth. Compared with clonotypes that all four donors shared, non-shared clonotypes had lower generation probabilities.

Trimming left V 2 bases short and J 1 base short, with 8 bases between. Germline V gene sequence: CDR1 MNHEY, CDR2 SVGAGI. This CDR3 spans 14 amino acids. On this clone: Its target is unknown. Other nucleotide sequences from this sample produce the same CDR3.

The naive CD8 fraction comprised CD45RO-negative cells positively selected for CCR7 and excluded terminally differentiated effector memory CD45RA+ cells. The receptor was isolated from a man between 18 and 35 years old in good health. Some clones in this sample may be carry-over from other donors' samples. The J gene is TRBJ1-1, the V gene TRBV6-5, with D unresolved. The sequencing sample was made of naive CD8+ T cells from PBMCs. The CDR3 is CASSYGRGNTEAFF. CDR3 in DNA: TGTGCCAGCAGTTACGGGCGGGGGAACACTGAAGCTTTCTTT.